This entry is about one T cell receptor (beta chain). Which antigen it targets is not known. Base-call qualities are not available, and no considerably larger clone is one nucleotide away. CDR3 length: 13 amino acids, cysteine to phenylalanine. Solely the CDR3 DNA is kept, with 39 bases framed from the first base. V loses 8 bases of germline sequence and J loses 0 bases, and the interval between the two ends is 11 bases. The germline V gene (reference sequence) supplies CDR1 GTSNPN and CDR2 SVGIG. The data derive from a study of blood T cell repertoires in COVID-19 (dated by TCRdb to 2020 to 2021). Study-wide context: The collaborator samples originated in the United States, Italy and Spain and spanned the acute and convalescent phases of COVID-19. The prospective study material was composed of cDNA or gDNA derived from T cells, B-cell-depleted T cells, or PBMCs. Subjects who had been exposed to COVID-19, were actively infected with it, or had recovered from it provided the deeply sampled blood TCRbeta repertoires that made up the dataset. The repertoires were made available in a free public database intended to serve as a resource for research on the immune response to SARS-CoV-2. Samples came from the ongoing ImmuneRACE study (first 160 participants) plus 1,254 subjects from 6 global collaborators. A de-identified subject ID, COVID-19 status, age in years and sex were almost always included in the sample metadata. Where available, HLA class I and class II types were taken from metadata supplied by the sample provider and were not determined by assay-based typing. Summary of the overall study and its limitations: Clinical and demographic metadata were provided uncurated, with the amount varying by source and participant.

The collaborating institutions used their own protocols to collect whole blood in K2EDTA tubes. For TCRbeta analysis, collaborator samples were shipped as frozen whole blood, as isolated PBMCs, or as DNA extracted from either sample type. The immunoSEQ Assay, a bias-controlled multiplex PCR, was used to amplify TCRbeta CDR3 regions from genomic DNA. The authors processed their data as follows. Within the assay, amplification of reference gene primers was used to estimate how many nucleated cells each sample contained. Sequence reads were collapsed and filtered to measure the absolute abundance of every unique TCRbeta CDR3 rearrangement. For each sample, productive Simpson clonality was calculated as the square root of Simpson's diversity index over productive rearrangements. What TCRdb holds here is the immuneACCESS table cut down to in-frame rearrangements. Part of the clones is not present; checked against another copy, under half of the missing clones reflect an unresolved V gene, and the others are unexplained. V, J and clone size reflect that table, while D and trimming were determined from the DNA. The sample table lists fewer than 85,000 clones, more than 60% of them with a count of one. Clones ranked in the top ten supply around 30% of the sample.

The specimen sequenced was peripheral blood. This TCR derives from a woman aged 80 or older with active or convalescent COVID-19. The V and J genes are TRBV30 and TRBJ2-4; tentative D gene TRBD2, with 6 bases matching. The nucleotides read TGTGCCGGTGGGGGACTAGCCAAAAACATTCAGTACTTC. It translates to CAGGGLAKNIQYF. The reference TRBV30 and TRBJ2-4 proteins fill in what lies around the CDR3, so the full variable domain reads SQTIHQWPATLVQPVGSPLSLECTVEGTSNPNLYWYRQAAGRGLQLLFYSVGIGQISSEVPQNLSASRPQDRQFILSSKKLLLSDSGFYLCAGGGLAKNIQYFGAGTRLSVL.